The clone carrying this T cell receptor (beta chain) occurred many times. This specimen belongs to a study of regulatory T cells in long-lasting Graves disease. Time point denoted: newly diagnosed GD, antithyroid drugs for less than 3 months. Following extraction of RNA from PBMCs, that RNA was used to make the TCR library. TCR beta libraries were built with iRepertoire HTBI primers and Arm-PCR of CDR3 regions. In TCRdb, the multiplex PCR reads were re-called with MiXCR into one record per CDR3 protein. Of approximately 350,000 distinct CDR3 sequences listed, roughly 10% are singletons. This sample also belongs to another study, concerning T cells in Graves' hyperthyroidism and ophthalmopathy. That paper states: Diagnoses rested on clinical symptoms, serum thyroxine and TRAb, thyroid ultrasound and orbital computed tomography.

The sequenced sample was peripheral blood mononuclear cells (PBMCs), obtained at new diagnosis, from a patient treated with antithyroid drugs. The clonotype was recovered from a woman under 30 with Graves disease.

CDR3 DNA: TGTGCCAGCAGTTTGGTCCTAGCGGGAGAAGAGCAGTACTTC. This translates into CASSLVLAGEEQYF. J is TRBJ2-7 and V is TRBV28, with 10 positions matching TRBD2. The J segment lost 7 bases and the V segment lost 3 bases, leaving 6 bases of the junction unmatched. The germline CDR1 and CDR2 sequences are MDHEN and SYDVKM. CDR3 length: 14 residues. Using reference TRBV28 and TRBJ2-7 for the parts outside the CDR3, the full variable domain is DVKVTQSSRYLVKRTGEKVFLECVQDMDHENMFWYRQDPGLGLRLIYFSYDVKMKEKGDIPEGYSVSREKKERFSLILESASTNQTSMYLCASSLVLAGEEQYFGPGTRLTVT.